This T cell receptor beta chain was found in a study of cytomegalovirus exposure and HLA in healthy donors. Repertoires were generated with immunoSEQ multiplex PCR, while TCRdb's copy carries only in-frame clones and drops some. The data hold more than 55,000 clones, with roughly 90% observed a single time. Trimming shortened V by 7 bases and J by 8 bases, and 18 bases separated the two germline ends. This CDR3 is built from 14 residues. Germline CDR1 and CDR2: KGHSH and LQKENI. This TCR derives from a woman aged 18-30 years in good health and CMV-seronegative. The sequenced material came from PBMCs. The rearrangement uses TRBV18 and TRBJ2-1; maybe TRBD2 (5 bases). The CDR3: CASWPGSSRDEQFF. CDR3 DNA sequence: TGTGCCAGCTGGCCGGGGTCCTCTAGGGATGAGCAGTTCTTC.